This TCR beta chain emerged from a study of shared clonotypes between healthy human individuals. For the study at large: Sampling drew on donors who were a couple of women and three men aged 18 to 49.

Assay: immunoSEQ multiplex PCR; the TCRdb copy retains only in-frame clones and omits some. The data contain about 2.5 million clones, just under 95% of them singletons. A CD45RA+ naive subset and a CD45RA-negative memory subset were split from CD4+ cells. The ends were cut back, 0 bases at V and 10 bases at J, with 17 bases in the middle. This CDR3 has 16 residues. Germline V gene data show CDR1 as SGHRS and CDR2 as YFSETQ. The sequenced sample consisted of naive CD4+ T cells from PBMCs. As for subset: CD45RA+ positively selected. The chain joins TRBV5-1 to TRBJ1-6; D gene unclear. This TCR derives from a man between 18 and 29 years old in good health. Some clones in this sample may be carry-over from other donors' samples. The CDR3 DNA sequence: TGCGCCAGCAGCTTGGCGGCGGGAGCAGCGCGATCACCCCTCCACTTT. This codes for CASSLAAGAARSPLHF. Full variable domain (remainder filled in from reference TRBV5-1 and TRBJ1-6): KAGVTQTPRYLIKTRGQQVTLSCSPISGHRSVSWYQQTPGQGLQFLFEYFSETQRNKGNFPGRFSGRQFSNSRSEMNVSTLELGDSALYLCASSLAAGAARSPLHFGNGTRLTVT.